These 18 T cell receptor beta chains came from one sample sequenced in a study of monozygotic twins with cystic fibrosis. Clones were sequenced by immunoSEQ multiplex PCR, and TCRdb holds only the in-frame ones, with some missing. The data show 34,000 or so clones, with 80% to 95% seen just once and roughly 0.9% held by the top ten. Source material: blood. The receptors here all came from a girl aged 2-10 years with cystic fibrosis.

The genes are TRBV7-2 and TRBJ2-7; 10 nucleotides align to TRBD2. Germline CDR1 reads SGHTA; CDR2 reads FQGNSA. CDR3 size: 14 residues. With V trimmed by 2 bases and J by 7 bases, 5 bases remained unmatched. The CDR3: CASSLSSGGQEQYF. Written as DNA, the CDR3 is TGTGCCAGCAGCTTATCTAGCGGGGGTCAAGAGCAGTACTTC.

This clone occurred once. The V call is TRBV6-1, the J call TRBJ1-2; 7 positions match TRBD1. Losses at the gene ends were 0 bases for V and 6 bases for J; bases not matched to a gene: 4. The CDR3 loop spans 14 amino acids. Germline CDR1 reads MNHNS; CDR2 reads SASEGT. Here the CDR3 reads CASSEAIRGDGYTF. CDR3 nucleotides: TGTGCCAGCAGTGAAGCGATCAGGGGGGATGGCTACACCTTC.

This clone was seen once. The rearrangement joins TRBV9 to TRBJ1-2, with D hard to call. Trimming took off 3 bases at V and 8 bases at J, with 17 bases between the two ends. The CDR3 loop spans 14 amino acids. Germline values: CDR1 SGDLS, CDR2 YYNGEE. In nucleotides, the CDR3 is TGTGCCAGCAGCGCTATTACGGCTTTCGAGGGCTACACCTTC. It codes for CASSAITAFEGYTF.

This rearrangement joins TRBV4-3 to TRBJ2-2; unclear D gene. Germline V gene lookup returns CDR1 LGHNA and CDR2 YSLEER. The CDR3 consists of 14 residues. V was shortened by 3 bases and J by 11 bases, with 16 bases between the two germline ends. The CDR3 DNA is TGCGCCAGCAGCCATGGCCGGGCCCACCAAGAGCTGTTTTTT. Protein sequence: CASSHGRAHQELFF.

The chain is built from TRBV19 and TRBJ1-5; D is undetermined. CDR1 and CDR2 (germline): LNHDA, SQIVND (reference sequence). V lost 2 bases to trimming and J lost 3 bases, with 11 bases between them. This CDR3 contains 15 residues. CDR3 sequence reads: CASSIMMGFNQPQHF. CDR3 sequence (DNA): TGTGCCAGTAGTATAATGATGGGGTTCAATCAGCCCCAGCATTTT.

The chain couples TRBV30 to TRBJ2-1; D is undetermined. CDR1 and CDR2 (germline): GTSNPN, SVGIG (reference sequence). Trimming stripped 0 bases from V and 0 bases from J, with 9 bases between. The length of the CDR3 is 15 residues. The CDR3 nucleotides are TGTGCCTGGAGTGTGGGGTTAAGCTCCTACAATGAGCAGTTCTTC. It specifies CAWSVGLSSYNEQFF.

The chain recombines TRBV7-8 with TRBJ2-3; TRBD2 matches 10 bases. The CDR3 runs 16 residues. V lost 5 bases and J lost 3; bases outside the gene matches: 8. Germline loops: CDR1 SGHVS, CDR2 FQNEAQ. The CDR3 region has the DNA TGTGCCAGCAGCCACCTAAGCGGGGGGGCTACAGATACGCAGTATTTT. Protein sequence: CASSHLSGGATDTQYF.

This chain links TRBV7-2 with TRBJ2-1, with D perhaps matching TRBD1 (6 bases). The V gene's germline CDR1 is SGHTA and CDR2 FQGNSA. The CDR3 is made up of 16 amino acids. V dropped 1 base and J dropped 2 bases, with 12 bases sitting between them. CDR3 sequence: CASSLDGQGTYNEQFF. The CDR3 nucleotides read TGTGCCAGCAGCTTAGACGGGCAGGGGACCTACAATGAGCAGTTCTTC.

The chain employs TRBV5-1 and TRBJ1-2, with no clear D. The ends were cut back, 2 bases at V and 3 bases at J, with 11 bases in the middle. The CDR3 spans 14 residues. Germline loops: CDR1 SGHRS, CDR2 YFSETQ. CDR3 protein: CASSLSEGYYGYTF. CDR3 DNA: TGCGCCAGCAGCTTATCTGAGGGATACTATGGCTACACCTTC.

CDR3 amino acids: CASSIGPDSYEQYF. The CDR3 DNA follows: TGTGCCAGCAGTATAGGACCTGATTCCTACGAGCAGTACTTC. The chain couples TRBV6-5 to TRBJ2-7; D call uncertain. The CDR3 extends over 14 amino acids. Germline values: CDR1 MNHEY, CDR2 SVGAGI. The V end lost 5 bases, the J end lost 1 base, and 12 bases lay between the germline ends.

V usage is TRBV6-5 and J usage is TRBJ1-1; D gene ambiguous. CDR3 length equals 13 residues. CDR1 is MNHEY and CDR2 is SVGAGI in the germline V gene. V was pared by 2 bases and J by 5 bases, with 9 bases between. The CDR3 loop is CASSYRTQTEAFF. The CDR3 nucleotides are TGTGCCAGCAGTTACAGGACGCAAACTGAAGCTTTCTTT.

V and J are TRBV30 and TRBJ1-1; D ambiguous. V lost 0 bases and J lost 5, with 13 bases in between. Germline V gene sequence: CDR1 GTSNPN, CDR2 SVGIG (reference sequence). CDR3 size: 14 residues. The CDR3 DNA follows: TGTGCCTGGAGTGTATATCAGGATGGGACTGAAGCTTTCTTT. This encodes CAWSVYQDGTEAFF.

The chain employs TRBV5-6 and TRBJ1-1, with D uncertain. The V gene's germline CDR1 is SGHDT and CDR2 YYEEEE. Trimming removed 4 bases at V and 5 bases at J, with 9 bases between. The CDR3 has 12 amino acids. The CDR3 protein is CASSRTPTEAFF. As DNA, the CDR3 is TGTGCCAGCAGCCGCACCCCGACTGAAGCTTTCTTT.

Written as DNA, the CDR3 is TGTGCCAGCAGCTTAGTGACTCCGCGGGACGGCAACTACGAGCAGTACTTC. The encoded protein is CASSLVTPRDGNYEQYF. This chain uses TRBV13 with TRBJ2-7, with D possibly being TRBD2 (6 bases). Looked up from germline, CDR1 is PRHDT and CDR2 is FYEKMQ (reference sequence). The CDR3 loop spans 17 amino acids. Trimming pared 1 base from V and 3 bases from J, leaving 19 bases between.

The rearrangement joins TRBV5-4 to TRBJ2-1, with 8 positions matching TRBD2. The CDR3 consists of 12 residues. The germline V gene has CDR1 SGHNT and CDR2 YYREEE (reference sequence). With V trimmed by 7 bases and J by 7 bases, 4 bases remained unmatched. The chain's CDR3 is CASAGLENEQFF. In DNA form, the CDR3 reads TGTGCCAGCGCGGGACTAGAGAATGAGCAGTTCTTC.

The chain uses TRBV6-1 and TRBJ1-4, with TRBD1 matching 7 bases. The CDR3 has 15 amino acids. The germline gives CDR1 MNHNS, CDR2 SASEGT. V was pared by 2 bases and J by 4 bases, with 4 bases of the junction left unmatched. DNA of the CDR3: TGTGCCAGCAGTGAAATGGACAGGCGTAATGAAAAACTGTTTTTT. Translating it yields CASSEMDRRNEKLFF.

V and J are TRBV19 and TRBJ2-7; possibly TRBD2 for D (5 bases). Trimming stripped 10 bases from V and 2 bases from J, with 21 bases between. CDR3 size: 15 residues. The germline CDR1 and CDR2 sequences are LNHDA and SQIVND (reference sequence). CDR3 nucleotides: TGTGCCACCCCGGGTCAACGAGGGAGTCCCTACGAGCAGTACTTC. It translates to CATPGQRGSPYEQYF.

V gene TRBV28 combines with J gene TRBJ1-1; the match to TRBD1 covers 8 bases. The trim removed 5 bases at V and 1 base at J, leaving 9 bases unmatched. This CDR3 has 16 amino acids. Germline loops: CDR1 MDHEN, CDR2 SYDVKM. CDR3 sequence (DNA): TGTGCCAGCAGTCGCGACAGGGGCCGTGGGAACACTGAAGCTTTCTTT. Protein product: CASSRDRGRGNTEAFF.